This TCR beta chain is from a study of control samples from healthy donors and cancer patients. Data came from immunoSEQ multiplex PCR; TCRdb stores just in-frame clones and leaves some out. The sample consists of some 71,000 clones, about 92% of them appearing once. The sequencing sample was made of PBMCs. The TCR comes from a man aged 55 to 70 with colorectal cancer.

In DNA form, the CDR3 reads TGTGCCAGCAGGAACAGGGGACTCACAGATACGCAGTATTTT. Its translation: CASRNRGLTDTQYF. V gene TRBV27 combines with J gene TRBJ2-3; D possibly corresponds to TRBD1 (7 bases). The length of the CDR3 is 14 residues. Trimming shortened V by 6 bases and J by 2 bases, and 12 bases separated the two germline ends. Germline CDR1 and CDR2: MNHEY and SMNVEV (reference sequence).